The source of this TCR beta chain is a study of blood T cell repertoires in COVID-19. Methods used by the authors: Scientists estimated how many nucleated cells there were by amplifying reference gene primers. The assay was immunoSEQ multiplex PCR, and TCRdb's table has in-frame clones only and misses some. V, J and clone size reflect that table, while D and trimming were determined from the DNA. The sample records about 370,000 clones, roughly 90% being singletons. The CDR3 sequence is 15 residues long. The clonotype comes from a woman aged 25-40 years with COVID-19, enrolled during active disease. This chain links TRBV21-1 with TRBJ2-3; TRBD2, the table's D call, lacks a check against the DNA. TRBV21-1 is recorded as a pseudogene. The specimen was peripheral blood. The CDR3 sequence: CASNPGTRSTDTQYF. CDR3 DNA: TGTGCCAGCAACCCCGGGACTAGGAGCACAGATACGCAGTATTTT.